This entry features one T cell receptor beta chain sequence. Its specificity is not known. The data were obtained in a study of PD-1 blockade in mismatch repair-deficient tumors. At the level of the study: Patients had around 11 mismatch repair-deficient cancer types and were previously treated and progressing. Study-wide results and caveats: Tumor-resident clones, often absent from pretreatment blood, expanded after pembrolizumab and then contracted.

TCRdb's table, derived via immunoSEQ multiplex PCR, lists solely in-frame clones and lacks some. The sample lists 76,000 or so clones, approximately 80% occurring once. The trim removed 10 bases at V and 6 bases at J, leaving 10 bases unmatched. This CDR3 spans 15 amino acids. The germline V gene encodes CDR1 SNHLY and CDR2 FYNNEI. Every patient had mismatch repair deficiency by PCR or immunohistochemistry. TCR sequencing covered a few patients who responded to pembrolizumab. This sequence joins TRBV2 and TRBJ2-1; TRBD2 matches 12 bases. The source material was peripheral blood, sampled 44 weeks after starting pembrolizumab. This TCR derives from an adult with mismatch repair-deficient cancer. CDR3 coding DNA: TGTGCCATCCTTACCCCTAGCGGGAGGGGCAATGAGCAGTTCTTC. This encodes CAILTPSGRGNEQFF.